The sample holds a few counts of the clone carrying this TCR beta chain. Its specificity is not known. Per the germline V gene, CDR1 is SSHAT and CDR2 is FNYEAQ (reference sequence). This CDR3 spans 14 amino acids. With 5 bases removed from V and 2 bases from J, the gap between germline ends came to 10 bases. Researchers attached unique molecular identifiers to individual cDNA molecules. MiXCR was run by TCRdb on the 5' RACE reads, yielding one entry per CDR3 protein. There are about 42,000 distinct CDR3 sequences in the sample; approximately 7.1% occur only once, and approximately 5% lies in the top ten. The source of the sample is a study of early T cells in non-severe SARS-CoV-2 infection. Points from the study as a whole: Matching against VDJdb likely underestimated virus-specific expansions, favoring anti-spike CD8.

The chain combines TRBV7-7 with TRBJ1-3, with D possibly being TRBD1 (5 bases). The sequencing sample was made of whole blood. This sequence originates from an adult who was a healthcare worker with PCR-confirmed SARS-CoV-2 infection or an uninfected control (not recorded which). CDR3 DNA sequence: TGTGCCAGCAGCCCACTAGGGGCTGGAAACACCATATATTTT. As protein: CASSPLGAGNTIYF.